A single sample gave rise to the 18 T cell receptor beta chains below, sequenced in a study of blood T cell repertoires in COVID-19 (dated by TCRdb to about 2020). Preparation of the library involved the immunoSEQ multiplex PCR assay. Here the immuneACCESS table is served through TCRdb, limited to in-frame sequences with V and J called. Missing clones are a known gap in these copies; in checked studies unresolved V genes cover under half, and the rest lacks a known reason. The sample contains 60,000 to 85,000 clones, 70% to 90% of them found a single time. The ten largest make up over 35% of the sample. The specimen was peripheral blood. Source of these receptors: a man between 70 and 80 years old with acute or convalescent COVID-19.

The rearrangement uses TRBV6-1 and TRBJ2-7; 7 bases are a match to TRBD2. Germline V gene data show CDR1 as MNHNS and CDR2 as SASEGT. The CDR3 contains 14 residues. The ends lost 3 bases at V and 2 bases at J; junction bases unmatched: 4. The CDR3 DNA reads TGTGCCAGCAGTGAGGCTCGGGGGGCCTACGAGCAGTACTTC. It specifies CASSEARGAYEQYF.

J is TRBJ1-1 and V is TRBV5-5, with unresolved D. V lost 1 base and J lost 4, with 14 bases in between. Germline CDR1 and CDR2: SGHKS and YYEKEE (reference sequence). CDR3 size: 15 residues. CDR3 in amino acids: CASSLNSDSPTEAFF. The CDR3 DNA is TGTGCCAGCAGCTTGAATTCGGACTCTCCCACTGAAGCTTTCTTT.

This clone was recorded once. This CDR3 is CASSRGQFNEQYF. CDR3 bases: TGTGCCAGCAGCCGGGGACAGTTTAACGAGCAGTACTTC. V is TRBV7-9 and J is TRBJ2-7; 7 nucleotides match TRBD1. Germline loops: CDR1 SEHNR, CDR2 FQNEAQ (reference sequence). The CDR3 has 13 residues. V shed 5 bases, J shed 5 bases, and the junction held 6 bases outside the gene matches.

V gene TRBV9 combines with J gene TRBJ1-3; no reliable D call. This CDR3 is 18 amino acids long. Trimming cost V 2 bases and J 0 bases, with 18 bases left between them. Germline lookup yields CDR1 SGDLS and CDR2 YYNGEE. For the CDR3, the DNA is TGTGCCAGCAGCGTCGGGATCGGGAACACCAACTCTGGAAACACCATATATTTT. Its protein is CASSVGIGNTNSGNTIYF.

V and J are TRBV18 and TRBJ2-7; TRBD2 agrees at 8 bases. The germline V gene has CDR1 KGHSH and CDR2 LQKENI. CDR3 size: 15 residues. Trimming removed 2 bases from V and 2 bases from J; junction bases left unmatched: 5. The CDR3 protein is CASSPGGGGTYEQYF. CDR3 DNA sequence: TGTGCCAGCTCACCAGGGGGCGGGGGGACCTACGAGCAGTACTTC.

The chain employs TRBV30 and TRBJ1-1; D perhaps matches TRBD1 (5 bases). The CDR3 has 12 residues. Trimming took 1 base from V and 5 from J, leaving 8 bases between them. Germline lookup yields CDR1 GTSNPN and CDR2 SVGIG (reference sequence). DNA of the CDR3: TGTGCCTGGAGTGGCAGGGTTACTGAAGCTTTCTTT. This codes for CAWSGRVTEAFF.

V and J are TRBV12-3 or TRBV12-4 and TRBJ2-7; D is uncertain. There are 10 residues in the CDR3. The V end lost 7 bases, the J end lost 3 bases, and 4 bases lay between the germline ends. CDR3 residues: CASTHYEQYF. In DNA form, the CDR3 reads TGTGCCAGCACCCACTACGAGCAGTACTTC.

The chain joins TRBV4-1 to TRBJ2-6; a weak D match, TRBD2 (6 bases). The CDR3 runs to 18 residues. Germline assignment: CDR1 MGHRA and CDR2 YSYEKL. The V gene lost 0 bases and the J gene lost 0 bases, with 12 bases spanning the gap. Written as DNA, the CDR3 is TGCGCCAGCAGCCAAGAGCGGGGCGCCGGCTCTGGGGCCAACGTCCTGACTTTC. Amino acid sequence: CASSQERGAGSGANVLTF.

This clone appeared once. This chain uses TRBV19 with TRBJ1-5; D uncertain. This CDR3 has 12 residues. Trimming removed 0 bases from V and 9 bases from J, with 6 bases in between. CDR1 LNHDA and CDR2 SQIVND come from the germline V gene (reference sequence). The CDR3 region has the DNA TGTGCCAGTAGTATAGACACTCGGCCCCAGCATTTT. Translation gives CASSIDTRPQHF.

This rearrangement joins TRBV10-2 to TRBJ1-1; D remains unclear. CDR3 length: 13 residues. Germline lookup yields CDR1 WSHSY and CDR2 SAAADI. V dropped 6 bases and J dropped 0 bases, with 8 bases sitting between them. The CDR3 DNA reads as TGCGCCAGCAGGATTCAGGTGAACACTGAAGCTTTCTTT. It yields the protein CASRIQVNTEAFF.

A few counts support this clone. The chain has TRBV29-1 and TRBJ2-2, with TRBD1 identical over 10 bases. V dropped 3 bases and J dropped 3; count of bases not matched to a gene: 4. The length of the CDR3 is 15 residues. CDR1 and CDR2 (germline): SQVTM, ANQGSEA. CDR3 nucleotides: TGCAGCGTTGAGTATGACAGGGGGCACACCGGGGAGCTGTTTTTT. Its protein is CSVEYDRGHTGELFF.

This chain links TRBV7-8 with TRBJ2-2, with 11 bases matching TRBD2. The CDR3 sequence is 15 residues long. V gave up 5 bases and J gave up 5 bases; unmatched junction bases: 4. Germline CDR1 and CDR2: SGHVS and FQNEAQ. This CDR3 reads CASSHLAGGTGELFF. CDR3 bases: TGTGCCAGCAGCCATCTAGCGGGAGGAACCGGGGAGCTGTTTTTT. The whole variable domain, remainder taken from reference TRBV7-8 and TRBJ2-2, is GAGVSQSPRYKVAKRGQDVALRCDPISGHVSLFWYQQALGQGPEFLTYFQNEAQLDKSGLPSDRFFAERPEGSVSTLKIQRTQQEDSAVYLCASSHLAGGTGELFFGEGSRLTVL.

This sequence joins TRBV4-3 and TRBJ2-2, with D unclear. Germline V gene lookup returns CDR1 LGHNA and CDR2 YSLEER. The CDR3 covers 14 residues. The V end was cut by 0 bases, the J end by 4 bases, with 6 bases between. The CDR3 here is CASSQDSLTGELFF. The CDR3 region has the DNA TGCGCCAGCAGCCAAGACTCTCTCACCGGGGAGCTGTTTTTT.

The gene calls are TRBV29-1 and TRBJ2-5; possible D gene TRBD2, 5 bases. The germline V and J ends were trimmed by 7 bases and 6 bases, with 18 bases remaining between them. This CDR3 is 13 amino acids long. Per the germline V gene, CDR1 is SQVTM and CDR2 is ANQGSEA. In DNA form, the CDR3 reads TGCAGCGCCCCCGTTGGCGGGCCTAAGACCCAGTACTTC. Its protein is CSAPVGGPKTQYF.

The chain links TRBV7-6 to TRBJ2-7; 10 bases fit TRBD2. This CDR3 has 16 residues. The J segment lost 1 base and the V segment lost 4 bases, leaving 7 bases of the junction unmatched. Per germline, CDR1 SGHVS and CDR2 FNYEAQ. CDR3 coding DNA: TGTGCCAGCAGCTCACCAGCTAGCGGGGGATCCTACGAGCAGTACTTC. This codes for CASSSPASGGSYEQYF.

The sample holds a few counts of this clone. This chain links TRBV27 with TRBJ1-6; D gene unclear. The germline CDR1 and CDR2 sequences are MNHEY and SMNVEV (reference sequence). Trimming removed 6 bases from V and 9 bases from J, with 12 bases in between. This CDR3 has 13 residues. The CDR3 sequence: CASRRAWGSPLHF. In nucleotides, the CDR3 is TGTGCCAGCAGGAGGGCCTGGGGTTCACCCCTCCACTTT.

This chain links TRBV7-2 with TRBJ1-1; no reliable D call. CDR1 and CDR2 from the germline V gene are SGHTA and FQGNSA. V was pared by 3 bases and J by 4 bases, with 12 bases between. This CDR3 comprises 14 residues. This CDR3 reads CASSFSGVGTEAFF. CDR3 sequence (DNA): TGTGCCAGCAGCTTTAGCGGCGTCGGCACTGAAGCTTTCTTT.

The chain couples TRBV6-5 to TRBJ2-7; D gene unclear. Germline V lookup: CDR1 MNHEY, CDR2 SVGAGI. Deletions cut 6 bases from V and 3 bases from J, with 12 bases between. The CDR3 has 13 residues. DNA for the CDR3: TGTGCCAGCAGAGTCAGTTTTTACTACGAGCAGTACTTC. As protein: CASRVSFYYEQYF.